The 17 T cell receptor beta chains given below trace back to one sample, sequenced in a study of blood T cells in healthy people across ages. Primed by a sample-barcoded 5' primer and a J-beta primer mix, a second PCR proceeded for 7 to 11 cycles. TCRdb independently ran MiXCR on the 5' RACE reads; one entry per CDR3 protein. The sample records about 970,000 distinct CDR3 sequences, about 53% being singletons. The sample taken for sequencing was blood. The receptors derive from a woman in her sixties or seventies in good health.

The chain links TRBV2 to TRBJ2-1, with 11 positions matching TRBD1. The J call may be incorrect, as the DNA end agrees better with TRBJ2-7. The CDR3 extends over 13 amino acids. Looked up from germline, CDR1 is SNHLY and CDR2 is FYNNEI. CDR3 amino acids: CASRGQGVGEQYF. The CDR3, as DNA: TGTGCCAGCAGGGGACAGGGGGTCGGCGAGCAGTACTTC.

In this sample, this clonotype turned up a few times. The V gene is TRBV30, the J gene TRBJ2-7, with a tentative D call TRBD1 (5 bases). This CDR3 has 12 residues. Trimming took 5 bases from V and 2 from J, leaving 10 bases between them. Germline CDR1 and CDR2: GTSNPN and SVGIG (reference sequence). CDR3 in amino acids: CAWRRVPYEQYF. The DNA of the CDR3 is TGTGCCTGGCGCAGGGTCCCCTACGAGCAGTACTTC.

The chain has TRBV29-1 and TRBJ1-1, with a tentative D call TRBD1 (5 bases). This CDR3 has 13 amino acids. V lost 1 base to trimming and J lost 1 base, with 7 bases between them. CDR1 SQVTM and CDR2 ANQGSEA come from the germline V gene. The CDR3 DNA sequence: TGCAGCGTTGAAGGGACATCGAACACTGAAGCTTTCTTT. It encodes CSVEGTSNTEAFF.

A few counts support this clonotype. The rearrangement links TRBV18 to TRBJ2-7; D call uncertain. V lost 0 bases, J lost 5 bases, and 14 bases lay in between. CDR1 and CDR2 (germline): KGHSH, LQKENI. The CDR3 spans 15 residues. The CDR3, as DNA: TGTGCCAGCTCACCACCTGGACCAGTACGCCACGAGCAGTACTTC. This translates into CASSPPGPVRHEQYF.

Here the CDR3 reads CASKSRVTNEKLFF. The CDR3 DNA reads TGTGCCAGCAAAAGCAGGGTAACTAATGAAAAACTGTTTTTT. The chain combines TRBV6-6 with TRBJ1-4; tentatively, D is TRBD1 (5 bases). Trimming removed 7 bases from V and 1 base from J, with 10 bases in between. The CDR3 length is 14 residues. Germline V CDR1 and CDR2: MNHNY, SVGAGI (reference sequence).

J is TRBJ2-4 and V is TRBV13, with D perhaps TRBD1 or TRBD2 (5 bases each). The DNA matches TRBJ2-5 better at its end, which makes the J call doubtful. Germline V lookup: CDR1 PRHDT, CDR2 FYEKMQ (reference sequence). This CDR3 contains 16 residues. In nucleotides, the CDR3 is TGTGCCAGCAGCCTCCGGACTGACAGCCTCCAAGAGACCCAGTACTTC. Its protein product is CASSLRTDSLQETQYF.

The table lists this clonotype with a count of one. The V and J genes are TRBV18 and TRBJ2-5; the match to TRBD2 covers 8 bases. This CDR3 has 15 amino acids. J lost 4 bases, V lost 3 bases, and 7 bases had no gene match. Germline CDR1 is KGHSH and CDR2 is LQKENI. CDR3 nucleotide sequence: TGTGCCAGCTCACCGGCGGGAGGACCTTTAGAGACCCAGTACTTC. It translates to CASSPAGGPLETQYF.

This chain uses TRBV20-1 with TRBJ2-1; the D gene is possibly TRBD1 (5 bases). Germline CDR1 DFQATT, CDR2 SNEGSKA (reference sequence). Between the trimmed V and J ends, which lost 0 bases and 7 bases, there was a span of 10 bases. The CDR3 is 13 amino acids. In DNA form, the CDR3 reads TGCAGTGCTAGAGATGGCTCAGGGAATGAGCAGTTCTTC. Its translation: CSARDGSGNEQFF.

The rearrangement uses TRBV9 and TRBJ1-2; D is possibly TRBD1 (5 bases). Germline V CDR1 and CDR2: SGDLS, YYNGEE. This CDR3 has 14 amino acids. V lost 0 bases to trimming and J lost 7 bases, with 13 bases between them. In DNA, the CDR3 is TGTGCCAGCAGCGTAGGAGAGGGGTATTTTGGCTACACCTTC. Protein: CASSVGEGYFGYTF.

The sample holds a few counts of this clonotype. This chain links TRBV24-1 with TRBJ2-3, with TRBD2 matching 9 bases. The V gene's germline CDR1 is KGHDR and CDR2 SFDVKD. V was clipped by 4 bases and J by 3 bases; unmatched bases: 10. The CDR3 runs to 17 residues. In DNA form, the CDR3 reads TGTGCCACCAGTGAGACGTATAGCGGGAGTATGACAGATACGCAGTATTTT. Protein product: CATSETYSGSMTDTQYF.

CDR3 region: CSAPSSSGRTYQETQYF. The CDR3 DNA reads as TGCAGTGCTCCCTCATCTAGCGGGAGAACGTACCAAGAGACCCAGTACTTC. The V gene is TRBV20-1, the J gene TRBJ2-5; the match to TRBD2 covers 10 bases. This CDR3 has 17 residues. Germline V gives CDR1 DFQATT, CDR2 SNEGSKA (reference sequence). The V and J ends lost 5 bases and 0 bases, in that order; junction bases with no gene match: 12.

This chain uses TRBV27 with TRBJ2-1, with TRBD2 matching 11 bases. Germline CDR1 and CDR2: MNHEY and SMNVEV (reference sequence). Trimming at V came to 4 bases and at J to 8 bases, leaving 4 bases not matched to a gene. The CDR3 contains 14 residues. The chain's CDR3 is CASSSSGRRDEQFF. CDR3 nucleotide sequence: TGTGCCAGCAGTTCTAGCGGGAGGCGGGATGAGCAGTTCTTC.

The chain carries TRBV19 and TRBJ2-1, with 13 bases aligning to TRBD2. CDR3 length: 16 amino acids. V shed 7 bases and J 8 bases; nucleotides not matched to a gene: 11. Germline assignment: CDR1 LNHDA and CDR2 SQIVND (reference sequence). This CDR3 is CASTTTLAGGVYEQFF. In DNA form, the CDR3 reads TGTGCCAGTACCACAACACTAGCGGGAGGGGTCTATGAGCAGTTCTTC.

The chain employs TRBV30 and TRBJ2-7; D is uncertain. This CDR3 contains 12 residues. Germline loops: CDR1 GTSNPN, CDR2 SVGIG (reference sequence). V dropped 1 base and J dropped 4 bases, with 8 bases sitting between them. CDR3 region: CAWSGQDYEQYF. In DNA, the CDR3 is TGTGCCTGGAGTGGGCAAGATTACGAGCAGTACTTC.

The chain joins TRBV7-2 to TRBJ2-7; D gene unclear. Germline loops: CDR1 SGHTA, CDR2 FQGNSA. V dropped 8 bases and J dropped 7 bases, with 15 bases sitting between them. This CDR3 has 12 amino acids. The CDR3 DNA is TGTGCCAGCGGCGGACCTCGCCGGGAGCAGTACTTC. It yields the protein CASGGPRREQYF.

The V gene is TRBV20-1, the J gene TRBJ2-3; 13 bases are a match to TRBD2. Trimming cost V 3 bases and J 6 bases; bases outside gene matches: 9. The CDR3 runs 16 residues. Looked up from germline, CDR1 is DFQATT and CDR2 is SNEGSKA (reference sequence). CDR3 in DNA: TGCAGTGCTAGGAACCTCGGGACTAGCGGGATGGATACGCAGTATTTT. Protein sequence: CSARNLGTSGMDTQYF.

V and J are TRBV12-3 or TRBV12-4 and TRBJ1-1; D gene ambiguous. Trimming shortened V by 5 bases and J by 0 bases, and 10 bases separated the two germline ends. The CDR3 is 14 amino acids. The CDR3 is CASSVQSMNTEAFF. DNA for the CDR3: TGTGCCAGCAGTGTACAAAGCATGAACACTGAAGCTTTCTTT.